This TCR beta chain is drawn from a study of shared clonotypes between healthy human individuals. Positive CCR7 selection of CD45RO-negative cells yielded the naive CD8 cells, and terminally differentiated effector memory CD45RA+ cells were excluded. The material for each subset, its genomic DNA, was split evenly across several immunoSEQ plates. Profiled with immunoSEQ multiplex PCR; TCRdb holds only in-frame clones, not every one. Among approximately 2,200,000 clones listed, roughly 91% were seen once. Study findings and constraints: Among a handful of donors, roughly 5.5% of naive CD4 clonotypes were found in common. Unshared clonotypes carried lower generation probabilities than those common to all four donors.

Turning to this clone: Antigen unknown.

Trimming removed 5 bases at V and 4 bases at J, with 15 bases between. This CDR3 spans 14 amino acids. Germline V gene data show CDR1 as MDHEN and CDR2 as SYDVKM. The chain has TRBV28 and TRBJ2-7; the D call may be TRBD1 or TRBD2 (7 bases each). The sample comprised naive CD8+ T cells from PBMCs. The sequence came from a young man in good health. Some clones in this sample may be carry-over from other donors' samples. CDR3 nucleotides: TGTGCCAGCAGTGGGAGGGGGCTCTTATACGAGCAGTACTTC. As protein: CASSGRGLLYEQYF.